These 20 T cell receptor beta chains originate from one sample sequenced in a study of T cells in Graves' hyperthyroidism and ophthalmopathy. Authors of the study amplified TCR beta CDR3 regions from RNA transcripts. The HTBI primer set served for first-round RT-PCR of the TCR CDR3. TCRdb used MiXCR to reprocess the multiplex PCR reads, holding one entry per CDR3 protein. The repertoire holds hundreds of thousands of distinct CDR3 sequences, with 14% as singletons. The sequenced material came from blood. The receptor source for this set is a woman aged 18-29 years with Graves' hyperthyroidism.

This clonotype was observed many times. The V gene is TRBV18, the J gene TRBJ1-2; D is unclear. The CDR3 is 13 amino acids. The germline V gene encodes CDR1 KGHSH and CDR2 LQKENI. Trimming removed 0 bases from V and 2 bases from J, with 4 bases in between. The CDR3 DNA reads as TGTGCCAGCTCACCACCGGGAAACTATGGCTACACCTTC. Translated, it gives CASSPPGNYGYTF.

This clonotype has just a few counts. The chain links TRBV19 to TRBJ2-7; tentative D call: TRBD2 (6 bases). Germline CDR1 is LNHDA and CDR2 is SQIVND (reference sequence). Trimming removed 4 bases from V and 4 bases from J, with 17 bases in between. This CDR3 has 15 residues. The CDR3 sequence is CASSKSGAVYYEQYF. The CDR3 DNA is TGTGCCAGTAGTAAATCGGGAGCAGTGTATTACGAGCAGTACTTC. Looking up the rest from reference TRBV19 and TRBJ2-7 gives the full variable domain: DGGITQSPKYLFRKEGQNVTLSCEQNLNHDAMYWYRQDPGQGLRLIYYSQIVNDFQKGDIAEGYSVSREKKESFPLTVTSAQKNPTAFYLCASSKSGAVYYEQYFGPGTRLTVT.

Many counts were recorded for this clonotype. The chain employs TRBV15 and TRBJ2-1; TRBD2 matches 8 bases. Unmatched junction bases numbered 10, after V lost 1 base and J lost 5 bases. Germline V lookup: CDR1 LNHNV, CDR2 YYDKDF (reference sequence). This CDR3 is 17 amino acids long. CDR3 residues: CATSRAGSGGPNNEQFF. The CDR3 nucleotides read TGTGCCACCAGCAGAGCGGGGAGCGGGGGACCTAACAATGAGCAGTTCTTC.

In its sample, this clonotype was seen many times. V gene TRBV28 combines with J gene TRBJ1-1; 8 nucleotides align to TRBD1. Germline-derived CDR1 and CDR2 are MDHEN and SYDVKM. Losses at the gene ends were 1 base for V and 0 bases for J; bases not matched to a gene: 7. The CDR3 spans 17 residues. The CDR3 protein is CASSLLAGGGLNTEAFF. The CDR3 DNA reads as TGTGCCAGCAGTTTATTAGCAGGGGGCGGACTGAACACTGAAGCTTTCTTT.

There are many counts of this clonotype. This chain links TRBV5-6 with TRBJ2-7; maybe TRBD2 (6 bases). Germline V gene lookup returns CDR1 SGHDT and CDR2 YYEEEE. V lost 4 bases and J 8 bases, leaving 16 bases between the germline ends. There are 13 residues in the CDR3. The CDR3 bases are TGTGCCAGCAGCGGGGGGTACGGGTACCAGCAGTACTTC. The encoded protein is CASSGGYGYQQYF.

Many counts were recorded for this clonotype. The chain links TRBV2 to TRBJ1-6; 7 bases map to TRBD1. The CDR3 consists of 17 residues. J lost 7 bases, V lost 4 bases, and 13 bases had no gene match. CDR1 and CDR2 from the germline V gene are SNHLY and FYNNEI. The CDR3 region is CASSALTGRQRNSPLHF. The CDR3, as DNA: TGTGCCAGCAGTGCTTTGACAGGGCGGCAGCGGAATTCACCCCTCCACTTT.

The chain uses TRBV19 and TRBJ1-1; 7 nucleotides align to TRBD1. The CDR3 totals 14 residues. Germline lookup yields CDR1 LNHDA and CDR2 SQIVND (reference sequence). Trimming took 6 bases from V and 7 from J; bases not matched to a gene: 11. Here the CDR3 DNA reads TGTGCCAGTAGGCGAGCCGGGACAGAACTTGAAGCTTTCTTT. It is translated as CASRRAGTELEAFF.

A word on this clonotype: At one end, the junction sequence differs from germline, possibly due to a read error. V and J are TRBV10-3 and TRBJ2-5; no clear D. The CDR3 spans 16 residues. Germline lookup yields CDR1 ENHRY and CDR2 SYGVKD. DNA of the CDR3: TGTGCCATCAGTGATGTGCAGGACCTATACCAAGAAACCCAGTACTTC. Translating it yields CAISDVQDLYQETQYF.

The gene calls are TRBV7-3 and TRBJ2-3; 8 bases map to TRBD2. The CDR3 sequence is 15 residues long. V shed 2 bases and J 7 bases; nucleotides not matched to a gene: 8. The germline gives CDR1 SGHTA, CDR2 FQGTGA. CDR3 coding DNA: TGTGCCAGCAGCTTAGATAGCGGGAACAAGTATACGCAGTATTTT. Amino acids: CASSLDSGNKYTQYF.

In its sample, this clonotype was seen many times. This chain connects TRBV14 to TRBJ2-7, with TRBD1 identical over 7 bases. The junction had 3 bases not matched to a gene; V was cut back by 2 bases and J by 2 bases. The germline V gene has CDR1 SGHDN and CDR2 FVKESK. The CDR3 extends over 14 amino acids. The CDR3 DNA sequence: TGTGCCAGCAGCCAATACAGGGGCCCCTACGAGCAGTACTTC. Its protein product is CASSQYRGPYEQYF.

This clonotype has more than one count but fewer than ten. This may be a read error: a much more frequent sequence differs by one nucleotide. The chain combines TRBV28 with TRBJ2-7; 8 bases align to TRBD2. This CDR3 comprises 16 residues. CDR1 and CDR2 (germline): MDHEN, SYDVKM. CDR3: CAGSFPLAGYSYEQYF. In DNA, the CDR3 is TGTGCCGGCAGTTTCCCTCTAGCGGGCTACTCCTACGAGCAGTACTTC.

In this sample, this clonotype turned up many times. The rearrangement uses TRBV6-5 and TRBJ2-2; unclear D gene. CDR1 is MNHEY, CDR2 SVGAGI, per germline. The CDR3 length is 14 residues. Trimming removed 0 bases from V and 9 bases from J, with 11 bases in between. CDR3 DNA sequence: TGTGCCAGCAGTTACTCGGGATACCCTAGGGAGCTGTTTTTT. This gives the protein CASSYSGYPRELFF.

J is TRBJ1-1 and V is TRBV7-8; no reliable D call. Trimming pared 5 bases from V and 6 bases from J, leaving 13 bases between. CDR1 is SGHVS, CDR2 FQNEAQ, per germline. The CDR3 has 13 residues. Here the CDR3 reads CASSETPSPEAFF. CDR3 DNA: TGTGCCAGCAGCGAGACCCCTTCCCCTGAAGCTTTCTTT.

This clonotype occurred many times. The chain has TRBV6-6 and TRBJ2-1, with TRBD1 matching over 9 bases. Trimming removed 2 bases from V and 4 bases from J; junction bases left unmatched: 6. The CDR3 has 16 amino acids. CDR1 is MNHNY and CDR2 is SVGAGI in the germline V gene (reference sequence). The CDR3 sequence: CASSYGNRGLYNEQFF. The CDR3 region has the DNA TGTGCCAGCAGTTACGGGAACAGGGGGCTTTACAATGAGCAGTTCTTC.

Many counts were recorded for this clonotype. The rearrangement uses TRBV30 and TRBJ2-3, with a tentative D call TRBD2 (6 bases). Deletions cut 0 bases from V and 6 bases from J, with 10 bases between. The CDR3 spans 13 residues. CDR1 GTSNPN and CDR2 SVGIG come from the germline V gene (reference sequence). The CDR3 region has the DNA TGTGCCTGGAGTGTTAAGGGGAGGGATACGCAGTATTTT. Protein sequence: CAWSVKGRDTQYF. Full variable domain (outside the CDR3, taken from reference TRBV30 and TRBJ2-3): SQTIHQWPATLVQPVGSPLSLECTVEGTSNPNLYWYRQAAGRGLQLLFYSVGIGQISSEVPQNLSASRPQDRQFILSSKKLLLSDSGFYLCAWSVKGRDTQYFGPGTRLTVL.

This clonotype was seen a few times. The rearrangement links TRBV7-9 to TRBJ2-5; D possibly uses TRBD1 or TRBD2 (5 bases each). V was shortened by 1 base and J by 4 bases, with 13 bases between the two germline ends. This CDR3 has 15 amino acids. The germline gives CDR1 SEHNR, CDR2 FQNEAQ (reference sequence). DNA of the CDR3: TGTGCCAGCAGCTTAGGAGGGACCCTTACAGAGACCCAGTACTTC. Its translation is CASSLGGTLTETQYF.

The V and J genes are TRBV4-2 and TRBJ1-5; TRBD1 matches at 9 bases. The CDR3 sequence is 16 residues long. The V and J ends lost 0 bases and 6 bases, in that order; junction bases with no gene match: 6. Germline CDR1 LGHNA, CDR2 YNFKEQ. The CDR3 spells CASSQEAGQGRQPQHF. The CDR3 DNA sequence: TGTGCCAGCAGCCAAGAGGCGGGACAGGGTCGTCAGCCCCAGCATTTT.

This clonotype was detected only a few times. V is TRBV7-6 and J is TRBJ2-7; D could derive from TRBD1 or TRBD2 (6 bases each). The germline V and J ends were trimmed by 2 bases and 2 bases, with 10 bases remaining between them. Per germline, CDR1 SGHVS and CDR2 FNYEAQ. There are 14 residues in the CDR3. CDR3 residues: CASSLKGGPYEQYF. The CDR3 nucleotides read TGTGCCAGCAGCTTAAAGGGGGGCCCCTACGAGCAGTACTTC.

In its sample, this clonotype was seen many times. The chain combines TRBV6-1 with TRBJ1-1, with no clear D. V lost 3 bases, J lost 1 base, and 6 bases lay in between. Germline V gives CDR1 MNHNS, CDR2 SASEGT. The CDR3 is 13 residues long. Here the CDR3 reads CASSDNSNTEAFF. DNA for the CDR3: TGTGCCAGCAGTGACAACTCGAACACTGAAGCTTTCTTT.

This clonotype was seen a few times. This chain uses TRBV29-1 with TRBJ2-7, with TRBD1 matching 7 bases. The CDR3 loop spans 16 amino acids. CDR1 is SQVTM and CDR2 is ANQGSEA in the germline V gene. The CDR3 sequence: CSIGSVRDRKSYEQYF. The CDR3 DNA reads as TGCAGTATTGGGTCGGTCCGGGACAGAAAATCCTACGAGCAGTACTTC.